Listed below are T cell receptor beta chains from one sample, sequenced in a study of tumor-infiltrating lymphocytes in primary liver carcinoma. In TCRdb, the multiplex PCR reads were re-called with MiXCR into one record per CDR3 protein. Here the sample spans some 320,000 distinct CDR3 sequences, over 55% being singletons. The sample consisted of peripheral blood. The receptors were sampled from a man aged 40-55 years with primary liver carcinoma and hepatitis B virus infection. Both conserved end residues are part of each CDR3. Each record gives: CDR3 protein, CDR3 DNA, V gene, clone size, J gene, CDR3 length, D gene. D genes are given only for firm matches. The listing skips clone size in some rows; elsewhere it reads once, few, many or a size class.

CDR3aa: CASSPNRGRDQPQHF
CDR3nt: TGTGCCAGTAGCCCGAACAGGGGCCGTGATCAGCCCCAGCATTTT
v_gene: TRBV6-5
abundance: -
j_gene: TRBJ1-5
len: 15
d_gene: TRBD1

CDR3aa: CASSFDSSGNTIYF
CDR3nt: TGCGCCAGCAGCTTCGACAGCTCTGGAAACACCATATATTTT
v_gene: TRBV5-1
abundance: -
j_gene: TRBJ1-3
len: 14
d_gene: -

CDR3aa: CASRLESGVERYF
CDR3nt: TGCGCCAGCAGATTGGAGTCAGGGGTTGAGCGGTACTTC
v_gene: TRBV5-1
abundance: -
j_gene: TRBJ2-7
len: 13
d_gene: -

CDR3aa: CDSSYSELDADTQYF
CDR3nt: TGTGACAGCAGTTACTCGGAACTCGACGCAGATACGCAGTATTTT
v_gene: TRBV6-2/TRBV6-3
abundance: -
j_gene: TRBJ2-3
len: 15
d_gene: -

CDR3aa: CASSSGQETQYF
CDR3nt: TGCGCCAGCAGCTCCGGGCAAGAGACCCAGTACTTC
v_gene: TRBV5-1
abundance: -
j_gene: TRBJ2-5
len: 12
d_gene: -

CDR3aa: CAIGPVSRAVDTGELFF
CDR3nt: TGTGCCATCGGACCTGTCTCCCGGGCCGTCGACACCGGGGAGCTGTTTTTT
v_gene: TRBV10-3
abundance: -
j_gene: TRBJ2-2
len: 17
d_gene: -

CDR3aa: CASSTDQETQYF
CDR3nt: TGTGCCAGCAGTACGGACCAAGAGACCCAGTACTTC
v_gene: TRBV5-4
abundance: many
j_gene: TRBJ2-5
len: 12
d_gene: -

CDR3aa: CSVRSGGSTDTQYF
CDR3nt: TGCAGTGTCCGTAGCGGGGGCAGCACAGATACGCAGTATTTT
v_gene: TRBV29-1
abundance: -
j_gene: TRBJ2-3
len: 14
d_gene: TRBD2

CDR3aa: CASSLDGTVNTGELFF
CDR3nt: TGTGCCAGCAGCTTGGACGGGACAGTAAACACCGGGGAGCTGTTTTTT
v_gene: TRBV5-4
abundance: many
j_gene: TRBJ2-2
len: 16
d_gene: TRBD1

CDR3aa: CASSHGGLAGVEQYF
CDR3nt: TGTGCCAGCAGCCACGGCGGACTAGCGGGAGTCGAGCAGTACTTC
v_gene: TRBV7-9
abundance: -
j_gene: TRBJ2-7
len: 15
d_gene: TRBD2

CDR3aa: CASSQDQGGGAIGYTF
CDR3nt: TGTGCCAGCAGCCAAGATCAGGGAGGGGGGGCGATTGGCTACACCTTC
v_gene: TRBV4-2
abundance: -
j_gene: TRBJ1-2
len: 16
d_gene: -

CDR3aa: CASSLGGRETTQYF
CDR3nt: TGTGCCAGCAGCCTAGGGGGCAGGGAAACTACACAGTATTTT
v_gene: TRBV11-3
abundance: -
j_gene: TRBJ2-3
len: 14
d_gene: TRBD1

CDR3aa: CASRFGTSGIDVLTF
CDR3nt: TGTGCCAGCAGATTTGGGACTAGTGGGATCGACGTCCTGACTTTC
v_gene: TRBV6-1
abundance: -
j_gene: TRBJ2-6
len: 15
d_gene: TRBD2

CDR3aa: CASSETGARTEALF
CDR3nt: TGTGCCAGCAGTGAGACAGGGGCCCGCACTGAAGCTCTCTTT
v_gene: TRBV25-1
abundance: -
j_gene: TRBJ1-1
len: 14
d_gene: TRBD1

CDR3aa: CASSPYAGANTRELFF
CDR3nt: TGTGCCAGCAGCCCCTACGCGGGCGCGAACACCAGGGAGCTATTTTTT
v_gene: TRBV11-3
abundance: -
j_gene: TRBJ2-2
len: 16
d_gene: -

CDR3aa: CSVGEVGFSYGQYF
CDR3nt: TGCAGCGTTGGGGAGGTGGGGTTCTCCTACGGGCAATACTTC
v_gene: TRBV29-1
abundance: -
j_gene: TRBJ2-7
len: 14
d_gene: -

CDR3aa: CSVKTGSNTGELSF
CDR3nt: TGCAGCGTAAAGACAGGGTCGAATACCGGGGAGCTGTCTTTT
v_gene: TRBV29-1
abundance: -
j_gene: TRBJ2-2
len: 14
d_gene: TRBD1

CDR3aa: CASSEGWGNTEAFF
CDR3nt: TGTGCCAGCAGTGAAGGGTGGGGGAACACTGAAGCTTTCTTT
v_gene: TRBV6-1
abundance: many
j_gene: TRBJ1-1
len: 14
d_gene: -

CDR3aa: CASSPMGGGTRSDTQYF
CDR3nt: TGTGCAAGCAGCCCGATGGGGGGCGGGACTAGATCTGATACGCAGTATTTT
v_gene: TRBV14
abundance: -
j_gene: TRBJ2-3
len: 17
d_gene: TRBD2

CDR3aa: CASSYPAHDEQYF
CDR3nt: TGTGCCAGCAGTTACCCGGCCCATGACGAGCAGTACTTC
v_gene: TRBV6-6
abundance: many
j_gene: TRBJ2-7
len: 13
d_gene: -

CDR3aa: CASSYRGPGEVFF
CDR3nt: TGTGCCAGCAGTTACCGAGGCCCCGGGGAGGTGTTTTTT
v_gene: TRBV6-5
abundance: once
j_gene: TRBJ2-2
len: 13
d_gene: -

CDR3aa: CASSLMGSSDYTF
CDR3nt: TGTGCCAGCAGCTTAATGGGGAGTAGCGACTACACCTTC
v_gene: TRBV7-9
abundance: -
j_gene: TRBJ1-2
len: 13
d_gene: -

CDR3aa: CASSHRTEHFF
CDR3nt: TGTGCCAGCAGTCACAGGACAGAGCACTTCTTC
v_gene: TRBV11-2
abundance: -
j_gene: TRBJ2-1
len: 11
d_gene: -

CDR3aa: CVSSRDSYEQCF
CDR3nt: TGTGTCAGCAGTCGGGACAGCTACGAGCAGTGCTTC
v_gene: TRBV11-3
abundance: once
j_gene: TRBJ2-7
len: 12
d_gene: TRBD1

CDR3aa: CTSSYSGGRVTNYGYTF
CDR3nt: TGTACCAGCAGTTACTCGGGGGGGCGAGTGACTAACTACGGCTACACCTTC
v_gene: TRBV6-5
abundance: -
j_gene: TRBJ1-2
len: 17
d_gene: -

CDR3aa: CASSFTGGSSYNEQFF
CDR3nt: TGCGCCAGCAGCTTCACGGGAGGGAGCTCCTACAATGAGCAGTTCTTC
v_gene: TRBV5-1
abundance: -
j_gene: TRBJ2-1
len: 16
d_gene: TRBD2

CDR3aa: CASSLEGTVNTEAFF
CDR3nt: TGTGCCAGCAGCTTAGAAGGGACGGTGAACACTGAAGCTTTCTTT
v_gene: TRBV11-2
abundance: -
j_gene: TRBJ1-1
len: 15
d_gene: -

CDR3aa: CSVVIAVGTDTRYF
CDR3nt: TGCAGCGTTGTAATAGCGGTCGGCACAGATACTCGGTATTTT
v_gene: TRBV29-1
abundance: -
j_gene: TRBJ2-3
len: 14
d_gene: -

CDR3aa: CAISQLDRGGDTEAFF
CDR3nt: TGTGCCATCAGTCAGTTGGACAGGGGAGGTGACACTGAAGCTTTCTTT
v_gene: TRBV10-3
abundance: few
j_gene: TRBJ1-1
len: 16
d_gene: TRBD1

CDR3aa: CASSLGAFETGELFF
CDR3nt: TGTGCCAGCAGCTTAGGAGCGTTTGAGACCGGGGAGCTGTTTTTT
v_gene: TRBV11-2
abundance: few
j_gene: TRBJ2-2
len: 15
d_gene: -

CDR3aa: CASSPGLGAETQYF
CDR3nt: TGTGCCAGCAGCCCGGGGTTGGGCGCAGAGACCCAGTACTTC
v_gene: TRBV7-3
abundance: -
j_gene: TRBJ2-5
len: 14
d_gene: -